The entry that follows covers one T cell receptor beta chain sequence. No antigen is known for it. The PCR employed 60 Vbeta primers together with 13 Jbeta primers. Here immunoSEQ multiplex PCR was the method, and the copy in TCRdb shows in-frame clones only, minus some. The sample includes tens of thousands of clones, approximately 84% seen only once; the top ten take 2.9%. The data were obtained in a study of cytomegalovirus exposure and HLA in healthy donors. Germline V gives CDR1 LGHNT, CDR2 FRNRAP. This CDR3 comprises 17 residues. The J segment lost 8 bases and the V segment lost 0 bases, leaving 10 bases of the junction unmatched. Study-wide findings and caveats: The study put some 150 TCR beta chains on its list as cytomegalovirus-associated. In terms of immune exposure information, only CMV serostatus was available. The study dropped some indistinguishable V segments, TRBV6-2 and TRBV6-3 among them.

This TCR was sampled from a man aged 45-60 years in good health and CMV-seronegative. Sequenced material: PBMCs. The chain links TRBV12-5 to TRBJ1-2; 12 nucleotides agree with TRBD1. Here the CDR3 reads CASGLVTGTGGSYGYTF. The CDR3 bases are TGTGCTAGTGGTTTGGTAACCGGGACAGGGGGCAGTTACGGCTACACCTTC.